Shown below are 31 T cell receptor beta chains from a single sample sequenced in a study of identical twins (dated by TCRdb to about 2016). The method was 5' RACE. Sequencing was performed on an Illumina HiSeq 2000. Using fastp trimming at Q25 and MiXCR clonotype assembly, TCRdb reanalyzed the public sequencing data and kept in-frame beta chains. A single entry per CDR3 protein holds the most common genes and DNA from its merged rows. This sample has some 900,000 distinct CDR3 sequences in its table, and approximately 13% of those were observed once. The ten largest make up 1.5% to 2% of the sample. The data were also submitted as part of a second study, on yellow fever vaccine responses in identical twins.

Sample: PBMCs. The receptors stem from a woman under 30 in good health.

This chain links TRBV11-2 with TRBJ2-5; 7 nucleotides match TRBD1. Germline V gene sequence: CDR1 SGHAT, CDR2 FQNNGV. V was pared by 1 base and J by 2 bases, with 4 bases of the junction left unmatched. CDR3 length: 15 amino acids. The CDR3 reads CASSLVDRRQETQYF. The DNA of the CDR3 is TGTGCCAGCAGCTTAGTGGACAGGAGACAAGAGACCCAGTACTTC.

The gene calls are TRBV14 and TRBJ1-2; 11 bases line up with TRBD1. CDR1 SGHDN and CDR2 FVKESK come from the germline V gene. The CDR3 runs to 16 residues. The junction had 5 bases not matched to a gene; V was cut back by 1 base and J by 4 bases. The CDR3 DNA reads TGTGCCAGCAGCCAAGGAGGGACAGGGGGACTCTATGGCTACACCTTC. This encodes CASSQGGTGGLYGYTF.

This clonotype has only a few counts. The gene calls are TRBV12-3 or TRBV12-4 and TRBJ2-5; D may be TRBD1 or TRBD2 (6 bases each). V was cut by 6 bases and J by 2 bases, with 16 bases left in between. The length of the CDR3 is 15 residues. The chain's CDR3 is CASRIGGTSQETQYF. CDR3 DNA sequence: TGTGCCAGCAGGATAGGGGGGACATCACAAGAGACCCAGTACTTC.

The V gene is TRBV2, the J gene TRBJ2-1; 8 bases map to TRBD2. The CDR3 extends over 14 amino acids. Germline V CDR1 and CDR2: SNHLY, FYNNEI. The junction had 2 bases not matched to a gene; V was cut back by 6 bases and J by 1 base. The CDR3 coding sequence is TGTGCCAGCAGACGCGGGAGGTCCTACAATGAGCAGTTCTTC. It codes for CASRRGRSYNEQFF.

This rearrangement joins TRBV7-9 to TRBJ1-4; D uncertain. Trimming left V 4 bases short and J 6 bases short, with 9 bases between. Germline loops: CDR1 SEHNR, CDR2 FQNEAQ (reference sequence). The CDR3 length is 13 residues. The CDR3 loop reads CASSSGLDEKLFF. The CDR3 bases are TGTGCCAGCAGCTCAGGTCTGGATGAAAAACTGTTTTTT.

Notes on this clonotype: The junction shows a germline mismatch at one end, possibly a read error. CDR3 sequence: CASSLGGTRTDF. The CDR3 bases are TGTGCCAGCAGCTTGGGAGGGACTAGAACCGACTTC. The chain recombines TRBV5-4 with TRBJ2-1; 8 bases fit TRBD2. CDR1 SGHNT and CDR2 YYREEE come from the germline V gene (reference sequence). This CDR3 spans 12 amino acids.

The chain links TRBV10-3 to TRBJ2-2; 11 bases fit TRBD2. The V gene end was trimmed by 7 bases and the J gene end by 7 bases; junction bases not matched to a gene: 5. The CDR3 sequence is 14 residues long. In germline, CDR1 is ENHRY, CDR2 SYGVKD. DNA of the CDR3: TGTGCCATCAAATCTGGACTAGCGGGCGGGGAGCTGTTTTTT. Protein sequence: CAIKSGLAGGELFF.

The chain joins TRBV3-1 to TRBJ2-5; D is perhaps TRBD1 (6 bases). The V gene's germline CDR1 is LGHDT and CDR2 YNNKEL (reference sequence). This CDR3 has 15 amino acids. Trimming took 5 bases from V and 1 from J, leaving 14 bases between them. The CDR3 DNA follows: TGTGCCAGCAGCAGCCGGGACAAACTCCAAGAGACCCAGTACTTC. Protein: CASSSRDKLQETQYF.

This clonotype was picked up a small number of times. The rearrangement links TRBV5-1 to TRBJ2-1; TRBD2 agrees at 10 bases. This CDR3 has 16 residues. The germline gives CDR1 SGHRS, CDR2 YFSETQ. The J segment lost 9 bases and the V segment lost 2 bases, leaving 11 bases of the junction unmatched. The CDR3 is CASSFGGTSVLGEQFF. In DNA, the CDR3 is TGCGCCAGCAGCTTCGGCGGGACTAGCGTTTTGGGTGAGCAGTTCTTC.

The chain has TRBV4-1 and TRBJ2-3; D is uncertain. This CDR3 has 15 residues. V was clipped by 0 bases and J by 1 base, with 8 bases between them. Germline loops: CDR1 MGHRA, CDR2 YSYEKL. CDR3 DNA sequence: TGCGCCAGCAGCCAAGAGGCTAGGGGCACAGATACGCAGTATTTT. As protein: CASSQEARGTDTQYF.

This clonotype was seen a few times. V and J are TRBV20-1 and TRBJ2-4; D unresolved. This CDR3 is 14 amino acids long. CDR1 is DFQATT, CDR2 SNEGSKA, per germline (reference sequence). V was clipped by 0 bases and J by 9 bases, with 15 bases between them. This CDR3 reads CSARDGLTRAIQYF. The CDR3 coding sequence is TGCAGTGCTAGAGATGGGTTAACCCGGGCCATTCAGTACTTC.

The V and J genes are TRBV7-8 and TRBJ1-5, with 7 bases lining up with TRBD1. Germline V gene lookup returns CDR1 SGHVS and CDR2 FQNEAQ. J was trimmed by 4 bases and V by 2 bases; bases with no gene match: 14. This CDR3 region has 18 residues. The CDR3 DNA is TGTGCCAGCAGCTTACGCCCCCCAGGGACAGACCCAAATCAGCCCCAGCATTTT. It translates to CASSLRPPGTDPNQPQHF.

V and J are TRBV20-1 and TRBJ2-3; possibly TRBD2 for D (6 bases). The CDR3 consists of 14 residues. The V gene lost 6 bases and the J gene lost 0 bases, with 13 bases spanning the gap. The V gene's germline CDR1 is DFQATT and CDR2 SNEGSKA (reference sequence). CDR3 region: CSADSGLSTDTQYF. Written as DNA, the CDR3 is TGCAGTGCCGATAGCGGACTTAGCACAGATACGCAGTATTTT.

This clonotype was counted at least ten times. The gene calls are TRBV24-1 and TRBJ2-2; D unclear. The V end lost 9 bases, the J end lost 2 bases, and 9 bases lay between the germline ends. CDR3 length: 13 residues. Germline values: CDR1 KGHDR, CDR2 SFDVKD. The DNA for the CDR3 is TGTGCCACCTCGACCGTTAACACCGGGGAGCTGTTTTTT. This sequence encodes CATSTVNTGELFF.

This clonotype showed up just a few times. The chain carries TRBV7-9 and TRBJ2-1; 10 nucleotides agree with TRBD2. The CDR3 consists of 15 residues. The ends lost 1 base at V and 12 bases at J; junction bases unmatched: 9. Germline loops: CDR1 SEHNR, CDR2 FQNEAQ (reference sequence). The CDR3 region is CASSLELAGSLGQFF. The DNA for the CDR3 is TGTGCCAGCAGCTTAGAACTAGCGGGGAGCCTTGGGCAGTTCTTC.

This clonotype was counted between two and nine times. The chain carries TRBV7-2 and TRBJ2-1, with 8 bases aligning to TRBD1. Per germline, CDR1 SGHTA and CDR2 FQGNSA. This CDR3 region has 15 residues. V lost 4 bases and J lost 10; bases outside the gene matches: 12. CDR3 in DNA: TGTGCCAGCAGCTACCGGGACAGGCAGGGACCAGAGCAGTTCTTC. It yields the protein CASSYRDRQGPEQFF.

This clonotype has more than one count but fewer than ten. This rearrangement joins TRBV11-2 to TRBJ2-3; 7 bases are shared with TRBD2. This CDR3 has 16 amino acids. The V gene end was trimmed by 5 bases and the J gene end by 3 bases; junction bases not matched to a gene: 11. Germline CDR1 SGHAT, CDR2 FQNNGV. CDR3 sequence: CASSPGGSRTTDTQYF. The DNA for the CDR3 is TGTGCCAGCAGCCCCGGGGGGTCCCGAACGACAGATACGCAGTATTTT.

The chain combines TRBV11-2 with TRBJ2-1; D may be TRBD2 (6 bases). V was clipped by 3 bases and J by 3 bases, with 12 bases between them. This CDR3 is built from 15 residues. Germline lookup yields CDR1 SGHAT and CDR2 FQNNGV. CDR3 bases: TGTGCCAGCAGCTTTTATGGAGGGCTCTACAATGAGCAGTTCTTC. This sequence encodes CASSFYGGLYNEQFF. Based on the CDR3 plus reference TRBV11-2 and TRBJ2-1, the full variable domain is EAGVAQSPRYKIIEKRQSVAFWCNPISGHATLYWYQQILGQGPKLLIQFQNNGVVDDSQLPKDRFSAERLKGVDSTLKIQPAKLEDSAVYLCASSFYGGLYNEQFFGPGTRLTVL.

This clonotype has a count of ten or more. The rearrangement joins TRBV5-1 to TRBJ2-7, with TRBD1 identical over 9 bases. J lost 3 bases, V lost 0 bases, and 7 bases had no gene match. Germline CDR1 SGHRS, CDR2 YFSETQ. The CDR3 extends over 16 amino acids. CDR3 loop: CASSLGPGQGVYEQYF. The CDR3 region has the DNA TGCGCCAGCAGCTTGGGTCCGGGACAGGGAGTCTACGAGCAGTACTTC.

The chain joins TRBV5-6 to TRBJ2-3; D is undetermined. Germline CDR1 is SGHDT and CDR2 is YYEEEE. Trimming stripped 0 bases from V and 2 bases from J, with 13 bases between. This CDR3 has 16 residues. CDR3 nucleotide sequence: TGTGCCAGCAGCTTGGTGAGGAGCCCCATCACAGATACGCAGTATTTT. Translated, it gives CASSLVRSPITDTQYF. Together with reference TRBV5-6 and TRBJ2-3, the CDR3 gives the full variable domain: DAGVTQSPTHLIKTRGQQVTLRCSPKSGHDTVSWYQQALGQGPQFIFQYYEEEERQRGNFPDRFSGHQFPNYSSELNVNALLLGDSALYLCASSLVRSPITDTQYFGPGTRLTVL.

This chain uses TRBV28 with TRBJ2-1; 12 positions agree with TRBD2. Trimming cost V 5 bases and J 9 bases; bases outside gene matches: 23. The germline CDR1 and CDR2 sequences are MDHEN and SYDVKM. This CDR3 is built from 20 residues. In DNA form, the CDR3 reads TGTGCCAGCAGTCTCTCCCTCCGCCGTGGACTAGCGGGAACCGATGGTGAGCAGTTCTTC. This translates into CASSLSLRRGLAGTDGEQFF. The variable domain in full, with the rest retrieved from reference TRBV28 and TRBJ2-1, is DVKVTQSSRYLVKRTGEKVFLECVQDMDHENMFWYRQDPGLGLRLIYFSYDVKMKEKGDIPEGYSVSREKKERFSLILESASTNQTSMYLCASSLSLRRGLAGTDGEQFFGPGTRLTVL.

There are a few counts of this clonotype. V gene TRBV6-1 combines with J gene TRBJ1-2, with a tentative D call TRBD1 (5 bases). The CDR3 runs to 15 residues. The germline CDR1 and CDR2 sequences are MNHNS and SASEGT. V was shortened by 1 base and J by 4 bases, with 13 bases between the two germline ends. The CDR3 DNA reads as TGTGCCAGCAGTGAAGGGGACGGTATGAGCTATGGCTACACCTTC. It is translated as CASSEGDGMSYGYTF.

This clonotype appeared a few times. The rearrangement uses TRBV24-1 and TRBJ2-2; TRBD1 aligns across 12 bases. The germline CDR1 and CDR2 sequences are KGHDR and SFDVKD. The length of the CDR3 is 19 residues. The V gene end was trimmed by 7 bases and the J gene end by 3 bases; junction bases not matched to a gene: 14. The CDR3 here is CATSGTGGFERKYTGELFF. The CDR3 region has the DNA TGTGCCACCAGCGGGACAGGGGGCTTCGAAAGGAAGTACACCGGGGAGCTGTTTTTT.

This clonotype occurred a few times. This chain joins TRBV6-1 and TRBJ2-1, with D maybe TRBD2 (6 bases). V was trimmed by 5 bases and J by 2 bases, leaving 13 bases between them. Germline V gene sequence: CDR1 MNHNS, CDR2 SASEGT. The CDR3 contains 15 residues. The CDR3 protein is CASSLGLRPYNEQFF. The CDR3 DNA reads as TGTGCCAGCAGTCTGGGACTCAGACCCTACAATGAGCAGTTCTTC.

The CDR3 DNA reads TGTGCCAGCAGCCCGACTAGCGGACTACAAGAGACCCAGTACTTC. This gives the protein CASSPTSGLQETQYF. J is TRBJ2-5 and V is TRBV5-5, with TRBD2 matching 9 bases. The CDR3 is 15 residues long. Trimming removed 4 bases from V and 2 bases from J; junction bases left unmatched: 6. CDR1 and CDR2 (germline): SGHKS, YYEKEE (reference sequence). The variable domain in full, completed from reference TRBV5-5 and TRBJ2-5, reads DAGVTQSPTHLIKTRGQQVTLRCSPISGHKSVSWYQQVLGQGPQFIFQYYEKEERGRGNFPDRFSARQFPNYSSELNVNALLLGDSALYLCASSPTSGLQETQYFGPGTRLLVL.

This clonotype was picked up a small number of times. This chain connects TRBV28 to TRBJ2-7, with TRBD2 matching 7 bases. Germline lookup yields CDR1 MDHEN and CDR2 SYDVKM. V gave up 5 bases and J gave up 0 bases; unmatched junction bases: 7. CDR3 length equals 15 residues. The CDR3 loop is CASSQWGGPSYEQYF. In nucleotides, the CDR3 is TGTGCCAGCAGTCAGTGGGGGGGTCCCTCCTACGAGCAGTACTTC.

The chain couples TRBV15 to TRBJ1-6; D not resolved. V was cut by 0 bases and J by 5 bases, with 8 bases left in between. There are 15 residues in the CDR3. Germline CDR1 reads LNHNV; CDR2 reads YYDKDF (reference sequence). CDR3 in DNA: TGTGCCACCAGCAGAGATTTGGTTAATAATTCACCCCTCCACTTT. This encodes CATSRDLVNNSPLHF.

This clonotype turned up a few times. The CDR3 bases are TGCGCCAGCAGCTTGGCCGGTAATGGGGGGGAAGCTTTCTTT. Translated, it gives CASSLAGNGGEAFF. J is TRBJ1-1 and V is TRBV5-1; possibly TRBD1 for D (5 bases). V lost 0 bases and J lost 8, with 14 bases in between. The CDR3 spans 14 residues. The germline gives CDR1 SGHRS, CDR2 YFSETQ.

This chain connects TRBV4-2 to TRBJ2-3; 8 bases match TRBD2. The CDR3 runs 18 residues. V was clipped by 2 bases and J by 1 base; unmatched bases: 11. CDR1 is LGHNA and CDR2 is YNFKEQ in the germline V gene. CDR3 DNA sequence: TGTGCCAGCAGCCAATCTATCCCGGGACTAGAGGGCACAGATACGCAGTATTTT. It specifies CASSQSIPGLEGTDTQYF.

This clonotype was recorded many times. This sequence joins TRBV12-3 or TRBV12-4 and TRBJ2-7; no clear D. This CDR3 is 14 amino acids long. The germline V and J ends were trimmed by 2 bases and 5 bases, with 13 bases remaining between them. CDR3 protein: CASSLTPTGHEQYF. Written as DNA, the CDR3 is TGTGCCAGCAGTTTAACTCCTACTGGCCACGAGCAGTACTTC.

This clonotype showed up just a few times. This chain joins TRBV28 and TRBJ1-6; 8 bases map to TRBD1. The length of the CDR3 is 14 residues. Unmatched junction bases numbered 6, after V lost 7 bases and J lost 7 bases. CDR1 and CDR2 from the germline V gene are MDHEN and SYDVKM. This chain's CDR3 is CASIPTGENSPLHF. In nucleotides, the CDR3 is TGTGCCAGCATCCCGACAGGGGAAAATTCACCCCTCCACTTT.